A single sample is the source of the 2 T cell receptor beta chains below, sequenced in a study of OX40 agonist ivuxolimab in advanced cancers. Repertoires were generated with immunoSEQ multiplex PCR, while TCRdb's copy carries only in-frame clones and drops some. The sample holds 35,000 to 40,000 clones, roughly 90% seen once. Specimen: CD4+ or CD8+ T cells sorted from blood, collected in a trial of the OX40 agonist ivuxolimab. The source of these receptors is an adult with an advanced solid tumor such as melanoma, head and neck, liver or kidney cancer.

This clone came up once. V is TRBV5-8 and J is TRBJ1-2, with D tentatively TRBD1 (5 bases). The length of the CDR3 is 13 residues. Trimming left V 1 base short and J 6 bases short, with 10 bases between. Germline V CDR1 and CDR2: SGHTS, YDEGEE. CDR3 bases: TGTGCCAGCAGCTTGATGGGGGGTGATGGCTACACCTTC. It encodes CASSLMGGDGYTF.

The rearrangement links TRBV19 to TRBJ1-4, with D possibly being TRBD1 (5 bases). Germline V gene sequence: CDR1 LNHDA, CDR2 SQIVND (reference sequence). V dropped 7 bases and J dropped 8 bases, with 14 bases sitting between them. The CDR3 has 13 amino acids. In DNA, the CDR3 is TGTGCCAGTACCCCCAACCGGGGCGAAAAACTGTTTTTT. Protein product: CASTPNRGEKLFF.